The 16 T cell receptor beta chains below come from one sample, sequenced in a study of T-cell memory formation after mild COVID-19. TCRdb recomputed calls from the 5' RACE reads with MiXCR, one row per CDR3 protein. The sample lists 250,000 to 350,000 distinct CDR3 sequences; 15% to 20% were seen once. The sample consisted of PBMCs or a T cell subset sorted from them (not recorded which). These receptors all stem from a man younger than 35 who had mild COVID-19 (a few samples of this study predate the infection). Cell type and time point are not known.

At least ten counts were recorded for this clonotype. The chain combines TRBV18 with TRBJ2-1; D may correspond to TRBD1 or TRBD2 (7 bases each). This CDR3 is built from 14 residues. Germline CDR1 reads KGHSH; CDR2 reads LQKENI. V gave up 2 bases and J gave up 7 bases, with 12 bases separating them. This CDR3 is CASSPNRGGNEQFF. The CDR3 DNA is TGTGCCAGCTCACCAAACAGGGGAGGGAATGAGCAGTTCTTC.

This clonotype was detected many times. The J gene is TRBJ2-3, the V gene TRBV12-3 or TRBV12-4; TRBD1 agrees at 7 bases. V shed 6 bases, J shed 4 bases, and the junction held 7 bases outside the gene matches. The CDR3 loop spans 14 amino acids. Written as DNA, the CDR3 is TGTGCCAGCAGGAACAGGGGAGTGGCAGATACGCAGTATTTT. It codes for CASRNRGVADTQYF.

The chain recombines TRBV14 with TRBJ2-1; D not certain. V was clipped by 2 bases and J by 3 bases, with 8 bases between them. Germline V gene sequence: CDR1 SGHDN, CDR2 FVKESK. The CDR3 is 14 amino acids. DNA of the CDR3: TGTGCCAGCAGCCAAACGGTGGGCTACAATGAGCAGTTCTTC. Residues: CASSQTVGYNEQFF.

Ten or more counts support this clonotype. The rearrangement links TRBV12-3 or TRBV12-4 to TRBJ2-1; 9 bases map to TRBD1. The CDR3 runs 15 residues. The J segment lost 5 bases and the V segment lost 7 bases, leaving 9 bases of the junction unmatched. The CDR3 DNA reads TGTGCCAGCACCCCCGGGACAGGGATGGACAATGAGCAGTTCTTC. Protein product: CASTPGTGMDNEQFF.

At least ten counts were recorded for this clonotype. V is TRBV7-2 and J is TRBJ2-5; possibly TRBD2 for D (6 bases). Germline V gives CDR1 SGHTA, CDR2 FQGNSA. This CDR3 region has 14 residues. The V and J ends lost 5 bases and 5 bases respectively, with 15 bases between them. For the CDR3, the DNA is TGTGCCAGCAGCCGGAGGGTGGGTTGGGAGACCCAGTACTTC. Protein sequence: CASSRRVGWETQYF.

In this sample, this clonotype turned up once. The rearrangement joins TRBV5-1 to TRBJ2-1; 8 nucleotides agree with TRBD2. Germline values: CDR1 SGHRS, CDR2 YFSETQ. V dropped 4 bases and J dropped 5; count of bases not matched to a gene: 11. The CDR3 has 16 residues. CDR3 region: CASSPNQRGSHNEQFF. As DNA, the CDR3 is TGCGCCAGCAGCCCGAATCAGCGGGGGTCACACAATGAGCAGTTCTTC.

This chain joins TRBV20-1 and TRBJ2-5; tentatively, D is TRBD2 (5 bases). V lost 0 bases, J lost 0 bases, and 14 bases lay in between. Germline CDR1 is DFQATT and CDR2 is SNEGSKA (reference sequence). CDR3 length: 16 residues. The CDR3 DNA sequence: TGCAGTGCTAGAGACCAGCGGTACCTCTACCAAGAGACCCAGTACTTC. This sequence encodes CSARDQRYLYQETQYF.

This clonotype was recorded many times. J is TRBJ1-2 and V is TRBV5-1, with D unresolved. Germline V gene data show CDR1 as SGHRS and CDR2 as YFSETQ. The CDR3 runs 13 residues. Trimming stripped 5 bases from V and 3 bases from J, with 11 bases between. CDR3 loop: CASSPDGDYGYTF. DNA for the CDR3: TGCGCCAGCAGTCCGGACGGAGACTATGGCTACACCTTC.

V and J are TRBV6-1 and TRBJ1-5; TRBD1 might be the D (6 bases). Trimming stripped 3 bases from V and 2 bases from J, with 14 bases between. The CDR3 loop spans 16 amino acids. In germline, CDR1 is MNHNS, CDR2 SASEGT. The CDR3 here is CASSENAQGRNQPQHF. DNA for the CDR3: TGTGCCAGCAGTGAGAACGCACAGGGTCGCAATCAGCCCCAGCATTTT.

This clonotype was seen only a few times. The CDR3 DNA is TGCAGTGCTAGAAATCTGAGACCGACAGGGATCATAGAGACCCAGTACTTC. It translates to CSARNLRPTGIIETQYF. This sequence joins TRBV20-1 and TRBJ2-5; 7 bases line up with TRBD1. There are 17 residues in the CDR3. The trim removed 2 bases at V and 4 bases at J, leaving 16 bases unmatched. Germline CDR1 and CDR2: DFQATT and SNEGSKA (reference sequence).

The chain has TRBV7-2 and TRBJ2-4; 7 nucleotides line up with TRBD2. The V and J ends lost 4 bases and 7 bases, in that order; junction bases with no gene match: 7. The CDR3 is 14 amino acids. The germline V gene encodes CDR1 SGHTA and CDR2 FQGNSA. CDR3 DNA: TGTGCCAGCAGCTCCCGGGGGGACGGTAACATTCAGTACTTC. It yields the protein CASSSRGDGNIQYF.

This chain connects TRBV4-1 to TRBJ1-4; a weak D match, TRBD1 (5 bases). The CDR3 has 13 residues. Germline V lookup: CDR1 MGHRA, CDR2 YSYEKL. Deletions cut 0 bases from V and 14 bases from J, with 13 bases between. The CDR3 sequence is CASSQEGGGRLFF. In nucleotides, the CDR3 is TGCGCCAGCAGCCAAGAGGGGGGAGGGCGGCTGTTTTTT.

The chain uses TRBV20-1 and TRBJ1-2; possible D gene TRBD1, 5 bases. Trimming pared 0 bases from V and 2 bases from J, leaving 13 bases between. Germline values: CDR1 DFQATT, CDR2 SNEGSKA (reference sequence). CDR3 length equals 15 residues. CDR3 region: CSARDLGDGNYGYTF. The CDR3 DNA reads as TGCAGTGCTAGAGATCTTGGGGACGGCAACTATGGCTACACCTTC.

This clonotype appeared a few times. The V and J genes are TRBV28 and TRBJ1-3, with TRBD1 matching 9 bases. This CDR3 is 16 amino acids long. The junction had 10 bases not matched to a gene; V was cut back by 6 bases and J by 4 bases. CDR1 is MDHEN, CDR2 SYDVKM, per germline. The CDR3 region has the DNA TGTGCCAGCAGCCTTACCGGGACAGGGTCGGGAAACACCATATATTTT. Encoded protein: CASSLTGTGSGNTIYF.

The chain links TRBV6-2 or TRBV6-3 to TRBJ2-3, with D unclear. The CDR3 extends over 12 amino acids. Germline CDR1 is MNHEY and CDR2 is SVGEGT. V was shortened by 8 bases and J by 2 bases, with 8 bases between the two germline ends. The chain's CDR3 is CASALFTDTQYF. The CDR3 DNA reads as TGTGCCAGCGCCCTATTCACAGATACGCAGTATTTT.

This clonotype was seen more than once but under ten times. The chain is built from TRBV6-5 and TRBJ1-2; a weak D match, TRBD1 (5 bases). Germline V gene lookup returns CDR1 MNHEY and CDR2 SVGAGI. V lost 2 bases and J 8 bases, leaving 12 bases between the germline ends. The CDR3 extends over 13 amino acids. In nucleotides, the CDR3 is TGTGCCAGCAGTTACGGGACCCTTAGCGGCTACACCTTC. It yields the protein CASSYGTLSGYTF.